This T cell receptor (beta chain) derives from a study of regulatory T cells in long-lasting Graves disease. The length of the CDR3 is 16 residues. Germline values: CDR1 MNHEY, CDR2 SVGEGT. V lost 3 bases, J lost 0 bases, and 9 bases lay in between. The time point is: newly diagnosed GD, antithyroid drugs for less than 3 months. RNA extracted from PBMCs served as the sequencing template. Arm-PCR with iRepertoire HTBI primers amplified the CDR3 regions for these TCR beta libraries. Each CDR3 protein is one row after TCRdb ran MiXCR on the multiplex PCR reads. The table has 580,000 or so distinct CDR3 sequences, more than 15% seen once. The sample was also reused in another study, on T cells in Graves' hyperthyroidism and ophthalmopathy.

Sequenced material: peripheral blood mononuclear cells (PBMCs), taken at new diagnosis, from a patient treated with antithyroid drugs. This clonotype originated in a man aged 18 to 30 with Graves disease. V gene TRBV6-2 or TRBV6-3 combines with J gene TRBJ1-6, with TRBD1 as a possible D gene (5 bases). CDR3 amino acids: CASSYGRGSYNSPLHF. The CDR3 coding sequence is TGTGCCAGCAGTTATGGGAGGGGCTCCTATAATTCACCCCTCCACTTT.